This TCR beta chain derives from a study of blood T cell repertoires in COVID-19. Turning to the study itself: Nucleic acid was either cDNA or gDNA, and it came from T cells, B-cell-depleted T cells, or PBMCs.

The authors' processing: Estimation of nucleated cell counts relied on the amplification of reference gene primers. Some clones are missing from TCRdb's copy, which holds only in-frame ones; the method was immunoSEQ multiplex PCR. The V and J calls and the clone size are those of that table, but D and trimming were determined from the DNA. Of 270,000 or so clones listed, approximately 77% are singletons. This CDR3 region has 16 residues. Germline-derived CDR1 and CDR2 are LNHNV and YYDKDF (reference sequence). The germline V and J ends were trimmed by 3 bases and 0 bases, with 15 bases remaining between them.

The receptor was derived from a woman aged 18-29 years with acute or convalescent COVID-19. J is TRBJ2-7 and V is TRBV15; a possible D gene is TRBD1 (5 bases). Material: peripheral blood. CDR3 nucleotide sequence: TGTGCCACCAGCAGTCTCGGGCAGGGCGGCTCCTACGAGCAGTACTTC. It codes for CATSSLGQGGSYEQYF.